The 16 T cell receptor beta chains below were found in one sample sequenced in a study of shared clonotypes between healthy human individuals. Naive CD8 populations comprised CD45RO-negative cells positively selected for CCR7, excluding terminally differentiated effector memory CD45RA+ cells. This table comes from immunoSEQ multiplex PCR, and its TCRdb copy is limited to in-frame clones, with some not included. The table records about 580,000 clones, roughly 98% of them present only once. Source material: naive CD8+ T cells sorted from blood. These receptors were obtained from a man under 40 in good health.

The chain carries TRBV7-9 and TRBJ2-1, with 7 nucleotides matching TRBD1. Germline CDR1 reads SEHNR; CDR2 reads FQNEAQ (reference sequence). J lost 5 bases, V lost 2 bases, and 9 bases had no gene match. The CDR3 spans 16 residues. CDR3 sequence: CASSLSSDRRDNEQFF. The CDR3 DNA follows: TGTGCCAGCAGCTTATCCTCGGACAGGCGGGACAATGAGCAGTTCTTC.

The chain combines TRBV10-2 with TRBJ2-1, with no clear D. The V gene lost 3 bases and the J gene lost 6 bases, with 3 bases spanning the gap. CDR3 length: 11 amino acids. Per the germline V gene, CDR1 is WSHSY and CDR2 is SAAADI. This chain's CDR3 is CASSEGNEQFF. For the CDR3, the DNA is TGCGCCAGCAGTGAAGGCAATGAGCAGTTCTTC.

The V and J genes are TRBV7-9 and TRBJ2-1; 11 bases map to TRBD2. The CDR3 is made up of 18 amino acids. In germline, CDR1 is SEHNR, CDR2 FQNEAQ (reference sequence). The ends lost 4 bases at V and 8 bases at J; junction bases unmatched: 16. CDR3 protein: CASSSLGSGRALFDEQFF. For the CDR3, the DNA is TGTGCCAGCAGCTCCCTAGGTAGCGGGAGGGCCTTGTTTGATGAGCAGTTCTTC.

The chain uses TRBV27 and TRBJ2-7; D is undetermined. This CDR3 region has 13 residues. Germline V CDR1 and CDR2: MNHEY, SMNVEV (reference sequence). V lost 2 bases to trimming and J lost 3 bases, with 8 bases between them. Here the CDR3 reads CASSLASNYEQYF. DNA of the CDR3: TGTGCCAGCAGTTTAGCTTCCAACTACGAGCAGTACTTC.

The CDR3 bases are TGTGCCAGCAGCTTAGACAGGGATCATGGCTACACCTTC. This sequence encodes CASSLDRDHGYTF. This chain links TRBV7-9 with TRBJ1-2; weak D call: TRBD1 (6 bases). The V gene lost 1 base and the J gene lost 6 bases, with 9 bases spanning the gap. Germline CDR1 is SEHNR and CDR2 is FQNEAQ (reference sequence). This CDR3 is built from 13 residues.

This clone was recorded only once. The rearrangement links TRBV27 to TRBJ1-5; the D is unclear. The germline V gene has CDR1 MNHEY and CDR2 SMNVEV (reference sequence). This CDR3 contains 14 residues. The V end was cut by 9 bases, the J end by 0 bases, with 12 bases between. DNA of the CDR3: TGTGCCAGTGGGGAGGCCAATAGCAATCAGCCCCAGCATTTT. Amino acid sequence: CASGEANSNQPQHF.

The chain is built from TRBV6-1 and TRBJ2-1; the match to TRBD2 covers 7 bases. The V gene end was trimmed by 4 bases and the J gene end by 1 base; junction bases not matched to a gene: 1. CDR1 is MNHNS and CDR2 is SASEGT in the germline V gene. The CDR3 sequence is 14 residues long. CDR3 protein: CASSGRGSYNEQFF. For the CDR3, the DNA is TGTGCCAGCAGTGGGCGGGGGTCCTACAATGAGCAGTTCTTC.

This sequence joins TRBV27 and TRBJ2-3; TRBD2 matches 16 bases. Trimming took 0 bases from V and 2 from J; bases not matched to a gene: 5. The CDR3 totals 19 residues. Germline V lookup: CDR1 MNHEY, CDR2 SMNVEV (reference sequence). The CDR3 here is CASSLSRGTSGRATDTQYF. The CDR3 DNA is TGTGCCAGCAGTTTATCGCGGGGGACTAGCGGGAGGGCCACAGATACGCAGTATTTT.

The genes are TRBV7-8 and TRBJ2-5; D ambiguous. Trimming left V 2 bases short and J 4 bases short, with 11 bases between. Germline CDR1 reads SGHVS; CDR2 reads FQNEAQ. The CDR3 sequence is 14 residues long. The CDR3 bases are TGTGCCAGCAGCTTACGAAGGGCTCCAGAGACCCAGTACTTC. It is translated as CASSLRRAPETQYF.

The rearrangement joins TRBV9 to TRBJ2-7, with D perhaps TRBD1 (5 bases). Germline V CDR1 and CDR2: SGDLS, YYNGEE. V dropped 3 bases and J dropped 3 bases, with 16 bases sitting between them. CDR3 length equals 15 residues. The DNA of the CDR3 is TGTGCCAGCAGCGGAGTCACCGACAGCGTCTACGAGCAGTACTTC. This sequence encodes CASSGVTDSVYEQYF.

The chain couples TRBV14 to TRBJ2-5; D uncertain. This CDR3 contains 16 residues. CDR1 and CDR2 from the germline V gene are SGHDN and FVKESK. Trimming stripped 0 bases from V and 0 bases from J, with 11 bases between. The CDR3: CASSQDPRKYQETQYF. CDR3 nucleotide sequence: TGTGCCAGCAGCCAAGATCCCAGGAAGTACCAAGAGACCCAGTACTTC.

The CDR3 sequence: CASSLELAGGENEQFF. The CDR3 DNA is TGTGCCAGCAGCTTAGAACTAGCGGGAGGGGAAAATGAGCAGTTCTTC. V and J are TRBV11-2 and TRBJ2-1, with 13 nucleotides matching TRBD2. CDR1 is SGHAT and CDR2 is FQNNGV in the germline V gene. This CDR3 comprises 16 residues. J gave up 7 bases and V 0 bases, and 3 bases lay outside the gene matches.

V usage is TRBV7-7 and J usage is TRBJ2-2; D is unclear. The germline V gene has CDR1 SSHAT and CDR2 FNYEAQ (reference sequence). There are 13 residues in the CDR3. The CDR3 reads CATRIANTGELFF. The CDR3 DNA reads as TGTGCTACCCGGATTGCAAACACCGGGGAGCTGTTTTTT.

A single count supports this clone. The chain is built from TRBV5-1 and TRBJ2-1; D is uncertain. This CDR3 has 14 amino acids. Trimming left V 0 bases short and J 5 bases short, with 9 bases between. Germline V lookup: CDR1 SGHRS, CDR2 YFSETQ. The chain's CDR3 is CASSLALSNNEQFF. The CDR3 bases are TGCGCCAGCAGCTTGGCGCTATCAAACAATGAGCAGTTCTTC. Full variable domain (rest looked up from reference TRBV5-1 and TRBJ2-1): KAGVTQTPRYLIKTRGQQVTLSCSPISGHRSVSWYQQTPGQGLQFLFEYFSETQRNKGNFPGRFSGRQFSNSRSEMNVSTLELGDSALYLCASSLALSNNEQFFGPGTRLTVL.

The chain couples TRBV14 to TRBJ2-7; the D gene is possibly TRBD2 (5 bases). The V gene lost 2 bases and the J gene lost 3 bases, with 14 bases spanning the gap. The germline CDR1 and CDR2 sequences are SGHDN and FVKESK. The CDR3 covers 15 residues. Written as DNA, the CDR3 is TGTGCCAGCAGCCAATTAGCGACCCTACGCTACGAGCAGTACTTC. It codes for CASSQLATLRYEQYF.

The chain links TRBV29-1 to TRBJ2-7, with D hard to call. This CDR3 spans 12 amino acids. V was shortened by 4 bases and J by 0 bases, with 7 bases between the two germline ends. Germline CDR1 reads SQVTM; CDR2 reads ANQGSEA. In DNA form, the CDR3 reads TGCAGCGTTGCCTGGGGCTCCTACGAGCAGTACTTC. This translates into CSVAWGSYEQYF.